This TCR beta chain emerged from a study of cytomegalovirus exposure and HLA in healthy donors. Overall study findings and caveats: Cytomegalovirus association was listed for about 160 TCR beta chains.

The sample holds one count of this clone. Its antigen is currently unknown. TCRdb's copy holds only in-frame clones and misses some; the assay was immunoSEQ multiplex PCR. The profile shows 150,000 to 250,000 clones, 80% to 90% of them singletons. This clonotype was sampled from a woman aged 25 to 39 in good health and CMV-seropositive. Sequences were obtained from PBMCs.

The CDR3 region has the DNA TGTGCCAGCAGCTTAATGTCGGGGGAGACCCAGTACTTC. Translation: CASSLMSGETQYF. The chain combines TRBV7-9 with TRBJ2-5; D may be TRBD2 (5 bases). V was clipped by 2 bases and J by 5 bases, with 9 bases between them. This CDR3 has 13 amino acids. Germline V gene data show CDR1 as SEHNR and CDR2 as FQNEAQ (reference sequence).